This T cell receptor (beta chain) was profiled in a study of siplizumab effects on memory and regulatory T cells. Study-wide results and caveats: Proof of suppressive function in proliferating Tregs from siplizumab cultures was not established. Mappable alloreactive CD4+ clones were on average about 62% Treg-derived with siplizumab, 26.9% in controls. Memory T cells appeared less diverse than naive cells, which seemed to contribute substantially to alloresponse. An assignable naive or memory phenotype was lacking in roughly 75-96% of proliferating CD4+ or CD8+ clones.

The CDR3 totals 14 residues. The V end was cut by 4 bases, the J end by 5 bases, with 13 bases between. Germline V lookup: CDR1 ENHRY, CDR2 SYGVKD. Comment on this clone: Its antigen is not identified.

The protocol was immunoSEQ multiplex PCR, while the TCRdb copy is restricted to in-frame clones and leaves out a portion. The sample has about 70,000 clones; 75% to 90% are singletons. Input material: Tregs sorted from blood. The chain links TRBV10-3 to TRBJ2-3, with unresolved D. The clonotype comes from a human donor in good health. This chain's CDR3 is CAISGAVKGDTQYF. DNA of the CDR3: TGTGCCATCAGTGGGGCGGTCAAAGGAGATACGCAGTATTTT.